This TCR beta chain derives from a study of T-cell memory formation after mild COVID-19. About the study: TCR clusters were mostly confined to one donor each.

Trimming took 1 base from V and 1 from J; bases not matched to a gene: 15. The CDR3 totals 21 residues. Germline values: CDR1 KGHSH, CDR2 LQKENI. TCRdb independently ran MiXCR on the 5' RACE reads; one entry per CDR3 protein. The sample has 530,000 or so distinct CDR3 sequences, 17% seen once. This clonotype was sampled from an adult woman who had mild COVID-19 (a few samples of this study predate the infection). Cell type and time point are not known. Sequencing input: PBMCs or a T cell subset sorted from them (not recorded which). The rearrangement links TRBV18 to TRBJ2-2; 10 bases align to TRBD2. This chain's CDR3 is CASSPLGPGTSAIQNTGELFF. The CDR3, as DNA: TGTGCCAGCTCACCACTGGGTCCCGGGACTAGCGCAATTCAGAACACCGGGGAGCTGTTTTTT. Looking up the rest from reference TRBV18 and TRBJ2-2 gives the full variable domain: NAGVMQNPRHLVRRRGQEARLRCSPMKGHSHVYWYRQLPEEGLKFMVYLQKENIIDESGMPKERFSAEFPKEGPSILRIQQVVRGDSAAYFCASSPLGPGTSAIQNTGELFFGEGSRLTVL.